Shown below are 30 T cell receptor beta chains from a single sample sequenced in a study of CD39 and CD103 CD8 tumor-infiltrating T cells. Repertoires were generated with immunoSEQ multiplex PCR, while TCRdb's copy carries only in-frame clones and drops some. The sample consists of more than 550 clones, roughly 56% of them appearing once. Sequencing was performed on CD39+ CD103+ CD8+ T cells sorted from the tumor. The subset is: CD103+CD39+ double-positive CD45RA- CD8 T cells. The receptors were sampled from a human donor with head and neck squamous cell carcinoma.

The genes are TRBV18 and TRBJ2-7, with D perhaps TRBD1 (6 bases). Germline V gene sequence: CDR1 KGHSH, CDR2 LQKENI. The CDR3 length is 14 residues. With 2 bases removed from V and 0 bases from J, the gap between germline ends came to 8 bases. In nucleotides, the CDR3 is TGTGCCAGCTCACCAGGGGACACCTCCTACGAGCAGTACTTC. It is translated as CASSPGDTSYEQYF.

The CDR3 nucleotides are TGTGCCAGCAGCTCCAACTATGGCTACACCTTC. Its protein product is CASSSNYGYTF. The chain carries TRBV5-4 and TRBJ1-2, with D hard to call. Germline V gene data show CDR1 as SGHNT and CDR2 as YYREEE (reference sequence). The V gene lost 3 bases and the J gene lost 2 bases, with 2 bases spanning the gap. The CDR3 runs to 11 residues.

There are a few counts of this clone. The chain employs TRBV7-6 and TRBJ2-7, with D possibly matching TRBD1 (5 bases). V dropped 4 bases and J dropped 3 bases, with 10 bases sitting between them. This CDR3 has 13 residues. Germline V gene sequence: CDR1 SGHVS, CDR2 FNYEAQ. CDR3 nucleotides: TGTGCCAGCAGCTCAGGGCCTAACTACGAGCAGTACTTC. Protein sequence: CASSSGPNYEQYF. The entire variable domain, with the rest obtained from reference TRBV7-6 and TRBJ2-7, is as follows: GAGVSQSPRYKVTKRGQDVALRCDPISGHVSLYWYRQALGQGPEFLTYFNYEAQQDKSGLPNDRFSAERPEGSISTLTIQRTEQRDSAMYRCASSSGPNYEQYFGPGTRLTVT.

A few counts support this clone. The CDR3 here is CSVGFGASSYEQYF. The DNA for the CDR3 is TGCAGCGTGGGGTTCGGGGCCAGCTCCTACGAGCAGTACTTC. The genes are TRBV29-1 and TRBJ2-7, with D perhaps matching TRBD1 or TRBD2 (5 bases each). In germline, CDR1 is SQVTM, CDR2 ANQGSEA. The CDR3 has 14 amino acids. The V end was cut by 6 bases, the J end by 0 bases, with 15 bases between.

The chain has TRBV2 and TRBJ2-6; D gene ambiguous. The CDR3 length is 15 residues. V lost 5 bases and J lost 0, with 8 bases in between. Per the germline V gene, CDR1 is SNHLY and CDR2 is FYNNEI. The CDR3 region has the DNA TGTGCCAGCAGTCCGGGTCCCTCTGGGGCCAACGTCCTGACTTTC. It translates to CASSPGPSGANVLTF.

The chain uses TRBV28 and TRBJ2-2, with TRBD2 matching 7 bases. Germline V lookup: CDR1 MDHEN, CDR2 SYDVKM. V lost 4 bases, J lost 0 bases, and 17 bases stayed unmatched. The CDR3 consists of 20 residues. Here the CDR3 DNA reads TGTGCCAGCAGTTCTCAGGGCGGGAGAGAGTTTAGGTCGAACACCGGGGAGCTGTTTTTT. Its translation is CASSSQGGREFRSNTGELFF.

The sample holds a few counts of this clone. The genes are TRBV7-1 and TRBJ1-2; D not certain. TRBV7-1 is flagged as an ORF with uncertain function. V gave up 3 bases and J gave up 2 bases, with 1 base separating them. This CDR3 contains 11 residues. The CDR3 loop reads CASSSNYGYTF. The CDR3 bases are TGTGCCAGCAGCTCCAACTATGGCTACACCTTC.

The chain joins TRBV13 to TRBJ2-5; 10 bases are shared with TRBD2. The DNA end favors TRBJ2-7, so the J call may be wrong. This CDR3 region has 15 residues. Germline CDR1 is PRHDT and CDR2 is FYEKMQ (reference sequence). CDR3 sequence: CASSYSSGRGGEQYF. In DNA form, the CDR3 reads TGTGCCAGCAGCTACTCTAGCGGGAGAGGGGGCGAGCAGTACTTC.

The V call is TRBV7-3, the J call TRBJ1-2, with D possibly being TRBD1 (6 bases). CDR1 is SGHTA and CDR2 is FQGTGA in the germline V gene. CDR3 length: 15 amino acids. V was shortened by 5 bases and J by 4 bases, with 17 bases between the two germline ends. The CDR3 reads CASSAGVGDGYGYTF. The DNA of the CDR3 is TGTGCCAGCAGCGCAGGGGTGGGCGACGGCTATGGCTACACCTTC.

With regard to this clone: The junction shows a germline mismatch at one end, possibly a read error. This chain uses TRBV6-1 with TRBJ1-2; weak D call: TRBD1 (5 bases). CDR1 is MNHNS, CDR2 SASEGT, per germline. This CDR3 is 17 amino acids long. CDR3 in DNA: TGTGCCATCAGTGACCTCGACAGAAACGGGTGGAACTATGGCTACACCTTC. As protein: CAISDLDRNGWNYGYTF.

This clone has only one observation. The V and J genes are TRBV5-4 and TRBJ1-2; D is perhaps TRBD1 (5 bases). V dropped 0 bases and J dropped 5 bases, with 17 bases sitting between them. The germline V gene has CDR1 SGHNT and CDR2 YYREEE (reference sequence). This CDR3 has 16 residues. This chain's CDR3 is CASSLGRRAPPYGYTF. In DNA, the CDR3 is TGTGCCAGCAGCTTGGGCCGCAGGGCCCCACCTTATGGCTACACCTTC.

This CDR3 reads CASSSDYYEQYF. CDR3 DNA sequence: TGTGCCAGCAGCTCGGACTACTACGAGCAGTACTTC. The chain links TRBV7-2 to TRBJ2-7; D is perhaps TRBD2 (6 bases). Deletions cut 4 bases from V and 3 bases from J, with 7 bases between. The CDR3 contains 12 residues. The germline V gene encodes CDR1 SGHTA and CDR2 FQGNSA.

The rearrangement joins TRBV19 to TRBJ1-1; no clear D gene. Per the germline V gene, CDR1 is LNHDA and CDR2 is SQIVND (reference sequence). The germline V and J ends were trimmed by 1 base and 1 base, with 13 bases remaining between them. The CDR3 consists of 16 residues. The DNA of the CDR3 is TGTGCCAGTAGTATAGGTCGACTTGGACGGAACACTGAAGCTTTCTTT. Protein product: CASSIGRLGRNTEAFF.

The chain is built from TRBV7-5 and TRBJ1-2. TRBV7-5 is given as a pseudogene. CDR3 size: 11 residues. In DNA form, the CDR3 reads TGTGCCAGCAGCTCCAACTATGGCTACACCTTC. Its protein product is CASSSNYGYTF.

The J gene is TRBJ2-7, the V gene TRBV4-3; the match to TRBD2 covers 9 bases. Germline V lookup: CDR1 LGHNA, CDR2 YSLEER. V gave up 2 bases and J gave up 2 bases; unmatched junction bases: 7. The CDR3 spans 16 residues. As DNA, the CDR3 is TGCGCCAGCAGCCAAATAAGCGGGGGGCTTCCCTACGAGCAGTACTTC. Translation: CASSQISGGLPYEQYF.

This clone has just a few counts. This chain connects TRBV5-8 to TRBJ1-5; D gene ambiguous. The V gene lost 0 bases and the J gene lost 15 bases, with 10 bases spanning the gap. This CDR3 spans 11 amino acids. Germline V lookup: CDR1 SGHTS, CDR2 YDEGEE. CDR3 sequence reads: CASSLDKLGHF. CDR3 in DNA: TGTGCCAGCAGCTTGGACAAACTAGGGCATTTT.

To note about this clone: Compared with germline, one end of the junction differs, possibly owing to a read error. The CDR3 here is CAWSLSTGVINF. The CDR3 nucleotides read TGTGCCTGGAGCCTCTCCACAGGGGTAATAAACTTC. J is TRBJ2-7 and V is TRBV30; 7 bases are a match to TRBD1. This CDR3 is 12 amino acids long. CDR1 is GTSNPN and CDR2 is SVGIG in the germline V gene (reference sequence).

The chain uses TRBV6-5 and TRBJ1-2; tentative D call: TRBD1 (5 bases). CDR3 length equals 15 residues. Deletions cut 2 bases from V and 4 bases from J, with 14 bases between. CDR1 MNHEY and CDR2 SVGAGI come from the germline V gene. CDR3 nucleotide sequence: TGTGCCAGCAGTTACACTGACAGTGCACTCTATGGCTACACCTTC. This translates into CASSYTDSALYGYTF.

This clone is termed large (0.1 to 1%). The V and J genes are TRBV30 and TRBJ2-7, with 7 positions matching TRBD2. This CDR3 contains 13 residues. Trimming took 4 bases from V and 6 from J; bases not matched to a gene: 9. Germline CDR1 is GTSNPN and CDR2 is SVGIG (reference sequence). CDR3 amino acids: CAWTLGPGGEQYF. As DNA, the CDR3 is TGTGCCTGGACGCTCGGGCCGGGAGGCGAGCAGTACTTC. Supplemented by reference TRBV30 and TRBJ2-7, the full variable domain reads SQTIHQWPATLVQPVGSPLSLECTVEGTSNPNLYWYRQAAGRGLQLLFYSVGIGQISSEVPQNLSASRPQDRQFILSSKKLLLSDSGFYLCAWTLGPGGEQYFGPGTRLTVT.

This chain joins TRBV4-1 and TRBJ2-2; no definite D call. The CDR3 is made up of 12 amino acids. Per the germline V gene, CDR1 is MGHRA and CDR2 is YSYEKL. V lost 1 base, J lost 4 bases, and 1 base lay in between. The CDR3 nucleotides are TGCGCCAGCAGCCAAGGCACCGGGGAGCTGTTTTTT. Amino acids: CASSQGTGELFF.

The gene calls are TRBV29-1 and TRBJ2-1, with D hard to call. This CDR3 is 11 amino acids long. Germline CDR1 is SQVTM and CDR2 is ANQGSEA. Trimming pared 4 bases from V and 6 bases from J, leaving 7 bases between. CDR3 sequence: CSVASGNEQFF. The CDR3 region has the DNA TGCAGCGTTGCCTCCGGCAATGAGCAGTTCTTC.

The chain recombines TRBV14 with TRBJ1-2; unclear D gene. The CDR3 covers 11 residues. V lost 5 bases to trimming and J lost 2 bases, with 3 bases between them. CDR1 is SGHDN, CDR2 FVKESK, per germline. The CDR3 is CASSSNYGYTF. CDR3 nucleotides: TGTGCCAGCAGCTCCAACTATGGCTACACCTTC.

This chain connects TRBV6-6 to TRBJ2-2; D is unresolved. The CDR3 contains 13 residues. The V and J ends lost 8 bases and 7 bases respectively, with 14 bases between them. Per germline, CDR1 MNHNY and CDR2 SVGAGI (reference sequence). In nucleotides, the CDR3 is TGTGCCAGCGCCAATTTGGAGATCGGGGAGCTGTTTTTT. This encodes CASANLEIGELFF.

This clone is large in the sample. The V gene is TRBV11-2, the J gene TRBJ2-1; D remains unclear. Trimming pared 5 bases from V and 9 bases from J, leaving 8 bases between. The CDR3 has 11 amino acids. Germline-derived CDR1 and CDR2 are SGHAT and FQNNGV. CDR3 coding DNA: TGTGCCAGCAGCCAATTGAGTGAGCAGTTCTTC. It codes for CASSQLSEQFF.

The rearrangement uses TRBV7-2 and TRBJ1-1, with D uncertain. The CDR3 length is 13 residues. The V gene's germline CDR1 is SGHTA and CDR2 FQGNSA. V lost 0 bases and J lost 5, with 7 bases in between. CDR3 sequence: CASSLASETEAFF. CDR3 DNA sequence: TGTGCCAGCAGCTTAGCTAGCGAGACTGAAGCTTTCTTT. Full variable domain (rest looked up from reference TRBV7-2 and TRBJ1-1): GAGVSQSPSNKVTEKGKDVELRCDPISGHTALYWYRQSLGQGLEFLIYFQGNSAPDKSGLPSDRFSAERTGGSVSTLTIQRTQQEDSAVYLCASSLASETEAFFGQGTRLTVV.

This CDR3 reads CASSSNYGYTF. CDR3 DNA: TGTGCCAGCAGCTCCAACTATGGCTACACCTTC. J is TRBJ1-2 and V is TRBV5-8; D gene ambiguous. The CDR3 totals 11 residues. The V end lost 3 bases, the J end lost 2 bases, and 2 bases lay between the germline ends. Germline V gene sequence: CDR1 SGHTS, CDR2 YDEGEE.

The rearrangement links TRBV7-9 to TRBJ2-7; no reliable D call. The germline CDR1 and CDR2 sequences are SEHNR and FQNEAQ (reference sequence). The V gene lost 5 bases and the J gene lost 4 bases, with 18 bases spanning the gap. The CDR3 has 15 amino acids. DNA of the CDR3: TGTGCCAGCAGCGTAGAGGCCGGGCTCGGTTACGAGCAGTACTTC. Protein sequence: CASSVEAGLGYEQYF.

This rearrangement joins TRBV7-9 to TRBJ2-2, with no clear D. This CDR3 comprises 16 residues. Trimming shortened V by 0 bases and J by 4 bases, and 12 bases separated the two germline ends. The germline V gene encodes CDR1 SEHNR and CDR2 FQNEAQ (reference sequence). CDR3 coding DNA: TGTGCCAGCAGCTTAGCGGATTTCGGAATCACCGGGGAGCTGTTTTTT. Protein: CASSLADFGITGELFF.

This clone qualifies as hyperexpanded. The V call is TRBV4-3, the J call TRBJ1-2; no reliable D call. The CDR3 contains 16 residues. CDR1 is LGHNA, CDR2 YSLEER, per germline. The V end lost 1 base, the J end lost 1 base, and 13 bases lay between the germline ends. For the CDR3, the DNA is TGCGCCAGCAGCCAAGGAGCGGCAGGTTATAACTATGGCTACACCTTC. It yields the protein CASSQGAAGYNYGYTF.

This chain links TRBV9 with TRBJ2-7; D perhaps matches TRBD1 (6 bases). The germline CDR1 and CDR2 sequences are SGDLS and YYNGEE. The CDR3 length is 14 residues. V shed 3 bases and J shed 3 bases, with 13 bases lying between them. The CDR3 reads CASSEGDIFYEQYF. Written as DNA, the CDR3 is TGTGCCAGCAGCGAGGGGGACATATTCTACGAGCAGTACTTC.